The 3 T cell receptor beta chains given below trace back to one sample, sequenced in a study of human T cells and chemical hapten exposure. Time point specified: patch test 1, 2 weeks after DPC sensitization. As for treatment: therapeutic diphenylcyclopropenone sensitization with weekly scalp DPC. MiXCR was run by TCRdb on the RACE reads, yielding one entry per CDR3 protein. This sample has some 190,000 distinct CDR3 sequences; more than 20% occur once, and the top ten carry under 7%. Sequenced here: whole blood, sampled in connection with sensitization to the hapten diphenylcyclopropenone (DPC). The origin of the receptors is a woman in her 50s with alopecia areata. Some clones in this sample may be carry-over from other donors' samples.

This chain joins TRBV12-3 or TRBV12-4 and TRBJ2-3, with D unresolved. Trimming removed 5 bases at V and 3 bases at J, with 15 bases between. The CDR3 runs to 15 residues. The CDR3 reads CASSPAGLGTDTQYF. DNA of the CDR3: TGTGCCAGCAGTCCCGCCGGGTTAGGGACAGATACGCAGTATTTT.

The chain employs TRBV19 and TRBJ1-3; 8 bases map to TRBD1. From germline, CDR1 is LNHDA and CDR2 SQIVND (reference sequence). The V gene end was trimmed by 9 bases and the J gene end by 1 base; junction bases not matched to a gene: 5. This CDR3 is 14 amino acids long. The CDR3 is CASRDRGSGNTIYF. CDR3 nucleotides: TGTGCCAGCAGAGACAGGGGATCTGGAAACACCATATATTTT.

The V call is TRBV10-2, the J call TRBJ2-4; 7 bases agree with TRBD2. This CDR3 contains 19 residues. CDR1 and CDR2 from the germline V gene are WSHSY and SAAADI. With 0 bases clipped from V and 0 bases from J, the junction kept 11 bases outside the gene matches. The CDR3 DNA is TGCGCCAGCAGTGAGTCGGCTACGGCGGGAGTTCGAGCCAAAAACATTCAGTACTTC. Translating gives CASSESATAGVRAKNIQYF.